In this sample, the clone carrying this TCR beta chain turned up a few times. The antigen is unknown. This sample was taken from a study of beta chain features in type 1 diabetes. Study in general: In all, 85 million to 130 million sorted cells from all samples were analyzed.

Germline CDR1 and CDR2: SGHNT and YYREEE (reference sequence). This CDR3 contains 14 residues. General observations from the study: Patients with Type 1 diabetes showed moderately but significantly shorter TCRB CDR3s in all four CD4+ subsets.

Expressed TCRB transcripts got sequenced, as all isolated RNA was reverse transcribed. Clones were read by immunoSEQ multiplex PCR, and TCRdb kept only the in-frame ones, dropping some. Here the sample spans about 620,000 clones, about 14% being singletons. This TCR came from a man aged 18 to 29 in good health. The chain combines TRBV5-4 with TRBJ2-5, with 9 bases that match TRBD2. The DNA end favors TRBJ2-7, so the J call may be wrong. Input material: naive CD4+ T cells from blood. CDR3 nucleotide sequence: TGTGCCAGCAGCATTGGCGGGAGGGTCTACGAGCAGTACTTC. It is translated as CASSIGGRVYEQYF.